The present T cell receptor beta chain was sequenced within a study of blood T cell repertoires in COVID-19. This table comes from immunoSEQ multiplex PCR, and its TCRdb copy is limited to in-frame clones, with some not included. The data hold under 200,000 clones, with about 86% observed a single time. This CDR3 has 17 amino acids. CDR1 is LGHNA and CDR2 is YNFKEQ in the germline V gene. V was clipped by 0 bases and J by 2 bases, with 16 bases between them. The chain carries TRBV4-2 and TRBJ1-1; TRBD1 is a possible D gene (6 bases). What was sequenced was peripheral blood. The sequence came from a man aged 45-60 years with active or convalescent COVID-19. The CDR3 here is CASSQDGNRDGNTEAFF. As DNA, the CDR3 is TGTGCCAGCAGCCAAGATGGGAACAGGGACGGTAACACTGAAGCTTTCTTT.